The T cell receptor beta chain described here comes from a study of blood T cell repertoires in COVID-19. Study in general: Specimens from acute and convalescent COVID-19 originated in the United States, Italy and Spain. The analysed material was cDNA or gDNA that came from T cells, B-cell-depleted T cells, or PBMCs.

The CDR3 totals 16 residues. CDR1 and CDR2 (germline): SNHLY, FYNNEI. V lost 7 bases, J lost 3 bases, and 12 bases stayed unmatched. In the authors' methods: Reference gene primer amplification yielded estimated nucleated cell counts. The table came from immunoSEQ multiplex PCR; TCRdb's copy has only in-frame clones and leaves some out. That table furnishes V, J and clone size, whereas the DNA furnished D and trimming. This table has 330,000 or so clones, approximately 88% appearing once. Patients from Seattle were sampled longitudinally, starting during active infection. This clonotype was obtained from a man aged 30-40 years with COVID-19, enrolled during active disease. Sequences were obtained from peripheral blood. The V gene is TRBV2, the J gene TRBJ2-7; 10 bases line up with TRBD2. The CDR3 here is CASNGPAGGGGYEQYF. The CDR3 DNA is TGTGCCAGCAATGGCCCAGCGGGAGGGGGTGGCTACGAGCAGTACTTC.